One sample yielded the 32 T cell receptor beta chains listed below, sequenced in a study of blood T cell repertoires in COVID-19. Assay: immunoSEQ multiplex PCR; the TCRdb copy retains only in-frame clones and omits some. The table shows around 120,000 clones, with 69% occurring only once. Sequencing was performed on peripheral blood. The receptors were gathered from a man older than 75 with acute or convalescent COVID-19.

The chain employs TRBV7-8 and TRBJ2-7, with D perhaps TRBD1 (5 bases). The CDR3 totals 15 residues. Germline CDR1 reads SGHVS; CDR2 reads FQNEAQ. V lost 0 bases and J 0 bases, leaving 9 bases between the germline ends. The CDR3: CASSLAGQYSYEQYF. The DNA of the CDR3 is TGTGCCAGCAGCTTAGCGGGGCAGTACTCCTACGAGCAGTACTTC. The full variable domain, in which reference TRBV7-8 and TRBJ2-7 provide the parts outside the CDR3, is GAGVSQSPRYKVAKRGQDVALRCDPISGHVSLFWYQQALGQGPEFLTYFQNEAQLDKSGLPSDRFFAERPEGSVSTLKIQRTQQEDSAVYLCASSLAGQYSYEQYFGPGTRLTVT.

The CDR3 here is CASSPPGGQTQYF. The CDR3 region has the DNA TGTGCCAGTAGTCCGCCAGGGGGACAGACCCAGTACTTC. The V and J genes are TRBV19 and TRBJ2-5, with 7 bases lining up with TRBD1. The CDR3 spans 13 residues. V lost 5 bases, J lost 6 bases, and 6 bases stayed unmatched. Germline V lookup: CDR1 LNHDA, CDR2 SQIVND (reference sequence).

Ten or more counts support this clone. The V gene is TRBV7-2, the J gene TRBJ1-1, with D uncertain. Trimming shortened V by 3 bases and J by 0 bases, and 11 bases separated the two germline ends. The CDR3 is made up of 15 amino acids. Germline V gene sequence: CDR1 SGHTA, CDR2 FQGNSA. The CDR3 spells CASSFGPGVNTEAFF. CDR3 in DNA: TGTGCCAGCAGCTTCGGTCCCGGAGTGAACACTGAAGCTTTCTTT.

The chain carries TRBV19 and TRBJ1-6, with D possibly matching TRBD1 (5 bases). Between the trimmed V and J ends, which lost 4 bases and 7 bases, there was a span of 11 bases. Germline values: CDR1 LNHDA, CDR2 SQIVND (reference sequence). The CDR3 runs 14 residues. The CDR3 region is CASSTGTYNSPLHF. CDR3 bases: TGTGCCAGTAGTACCGGGACTTACAATTCACCCCTCCACTTT.

This clone was observed a handful of times. This chain uses TRBV6-5 with TRBJ2-7; 8 nucleotides align to TRBD1. Germline values: CDR1 MNHEY, CDR2 SVGAGI. This CDR3 spans 13 amino acids. The V and J ends lost 6 bases and 4 bases, in that order; junction bases with no gene match: 5. The CDR3 protein is CASRGTGNYEQYF. As DNA, the CDR3 is TGTGCCAGCAGGGGGACAGGTAATTACGAGCAGTACTTC.

The chain links TRBV7-9 to TRBJ2-3; 12 bases line up with TRBD2. Germline CDR1 SEHNR, CDR2 FQNEAQ (reference sequence). The CDR3 runs 17 residues. V lost 5 bases and J lost 2; bases outside the gene matches: 8. CDR3 coding DNA: TGTGCCAGCAGCCCGAGAAGGACTAGCGGGAACACAGATACGCAGTATTTT. Translating gives CASSPRRTSGNTDTQYF.

The chain employs TRBV7-2 and TRBJ1-1, with D unresolved. This CDR3 is 13 amino acids long. V was pared by 1 base and J by 10 bases, with 13 bases between. Germline V gene lookup returns CDR1 SGHTA and CDR2 FQGNSA. This CDR3 is CASSLESTHGAFF. CDR3 coding DNA: TGTGCCAGCAGCTTAGAATCAACTCACGGAGCTTTCTTT.

The chain has TRBV4-1 and TRBJ1-2, with D perhaps TRBD1 (5 bases). Trimming removed 1 base from V and 8 bases from J, with 20 bases in between. This CDR3 region has 16 residues. Germline V gene lookup returns CDR1 MGHRA and CDR2 YSYEKL. The CDR3, as DNA: TGCGCCAGCAGCCAAGGAGCCGGCAGGGCGGATTGGGGCTACACCTTC. Encoded protein: CASSQGAGRADWGYTF.

The chain has TRBV6-5 and TRBJ1-2, with TRBD1 identical over 10 bases. J lost 8 bases, V lost 0 bases, and 3 bases had no gene match. The CDR3 contains 14 residues. Germline V gene sequence: CDR1 MNHEY, CDR2 SVGAGI. The CDR3 region is CASSYSRTGGGYTF. The CDR3 coding sequence is TGTGCCAGCAGTTACTCTAGGACAGGGGGAGGCTACACCTTC.

The V and J genes are TRBV19 and TRBJ2-1, with TRBD2 matching over 7 bases. Germline V gene data show CDR1 as LNHDA and CDR2 as SQIVND (reference sequence). The junction had 10 bases not matched to a gene; V was cut back by 6 bases and J by 2 bases. The CDR3 sequence is 16 residues long. The DNA of the CDR3 is TGTGCCAGTAGGGCTATTACTAGCGACGCCTACAATGAGCAGTTCTTC. Encoded protein: CASRAITSDAYNEQFF.

V usage is TRBV4-3 and J usage is TRBJ2-1, with unresolved D. The V gene's germline CDR1 is LGHNA and CDR2 YSLEER. The CDR3 sequence is 15 residues long. The ends were cut back, 5 bases at V and 0 bases at J, with 11 bases in the middle. The CDR3 reads CASSEGRFSYNEQFF. CDR3 nucleotides: TGCGCCAGCAGCGAAGGCAGGTTCTCCTACAATGAGCAGTTCTTC.

CDR3 protein: CATSRGTSGPDTQYF. In DNA, the CDR3 is TGTGCCACCAGCAGAGGGACTAGCGGGCCAGATACGCAGTATTTT. J is TRBJ2-3 and V is TRBV15; TRBD2 aligns across 11 bases. The V and J ends lost 1 base and 4 bases, in that order; junction bases with no gene match: 1. The CDR3 runs to 15 residues. Looked up from germline, CDR1 is LNHNV and CDR2 is YYDKDF (reference sequence).

V gene TRBV7-6 combines with J gene TRBJ2-6; 7 bases line up with TRBD2. CDR3 length: 20 amino acids. Trimming at V came to 1 base and at J to 0 bases, leaving 12 bases not matched to a gene. The germline CDR1 and CDR2 sequences are SGHVS and FNYEAQ. CDR3 protein: CASSLGSGGGGPSGANVLTF. CDR3 nucleotides: TGTGCCAGCAGCTTAGGGTCTGGCGGGGGAGGCCCCTCTGGGGCCAACGTCCTGACTTTC.

CDR3 protein: CASSSSGGPQHF. The DNA for the CDR3 is TGTGCCAGCAGCTCGTCAGGGGGGCCCCAGCATTTT. This chain connects TRBV7-3 to TRBJ1-5; 7 bases are shared with TRBD1. CDR3 length: 12 amino acids. The J segment lost 9 bases and the V segment lost 4 bases, leaving 3 bases of the junction unmatched. Germline V lookup: CDR1 SGHTA, CDR2 FQGTGA.

This clone turned up a few times. V and J are TRBV7-9 and TRBJ2-3, with D unresolved. Trimming removed 5 bases at V and 2 bases at J, with 5 bases between. This CDR3 spans 12 amino acids. CDR1 and CDR2 (germline): SEHNR, FQNEAQ (reference sequence). The CDR3 loop reads CASSLFTDTQYF. The CDR3 nucleotides are TGTGCCAGCAGCCTTTTCACAGATACGCAGTATTTT.

This chain joins TRBV7-9 and TRBJ1-4, with a possible D match to TRBD1 (6 bases). Trimming removed 3 bases from V and 8 bases from J, with 13 bases in between. Germline V gene sequence: CDR1 SEHNR, CDR2 FQNEAQ (reference sequence). The CDR3 consists of 14 residues. The CDR3 loop is CASSFDRTQEKLFF. The DNA of the CDR3 is TGTGCCAGCAGCTTCGACAGGACCCAAGAAAAACTGTTTTTT. Using reference TRBV7-9 and TRBJ1-4 for the parts outside the CDR3, the full variable domain is DTGVSQNPRHKITKRGQNVTFRCDPISEHNRLYWYRQTLGQGPEFLTYFQNEAQLEKSRLLSDRFSAERPKGSFSTLEIQRTEQGDSAMYLCASSFDRTQEKLFFGSGTQLSVL.

The chain joins TRBV10-2 to TRBJ2-3; unclear D gene. V shed 2 bases and J shed 0 bases, with 9 bases lying between them. The CDR3 sequence is 15 residues long. CDR1 is WSHSY and CDR2 is SAAADI in the germline V gene. CDR3 sequence reads: CASSEIERSTDTQYF. The CDR3 DNA is TGCGCCAGCAGTGAGATAGAACGGAGCACAGATACGCAGTATTTT.

V gene TRBV4-2 combines with J gene TRBJ2-3; 9 nucleotides align to TRBD2. The CDR3 covers 16 residues. The V gene's germline CDR1 is LGHNA and CDR2 YNFKEQ. Trimming removed 4 bases from V and 0 bases from J; junction bases left unmatched: 5. CDR3 bases: TGTGCCAGCAGCCCGCTTAGCGGGAGAAGCACAGATACGCAGTATTTT. Translation: CASSPLSGRSTDTQYF.

The chain carries TRBV23-1 and TRBJ2-7, with D perhaps matching TRBD1 (6 bases). TRBV23-1 is noted as an ORF with a role that remains uncertain. Trimming took off 0 bases at V and 9 bases at J, with 18 bases between the two ends. CDR3 size: 15 residues. The CDR3 loop reads CASSQSALDRRGQYF. CDR3 in DNA: TGCGCCAGCAGTCAATCGGCCCTCGACAGGCGCGGGCAGTACTTC.

For this clone: The junction does not match germline at one end; this may be a read error. Within the sample, other DNA sequences also encode this same CDR3. The chain has TRBV29-1 and TRBJ1-1; 7 bases match TRBD1. Germline-derived CDR1 and CDR2 are SQVTM and ANQGSEA. CDR3 size: 12 residues. CDR3 nucleotides: TGCAGCGTCACCAGGGGGAACACTGAAGCCTTCTTT. Protein: CSVTRGNTEAFF.

V usage is TRBV7-2 and J usage is TRBJ1-2; D call uncertain. The V end lost 5 bases, the J end lost 4 bases, and 11 bases lay between the germline ends. The V gene's germline CDR1 is SGHTA and CDR2 FQGNSA. This CDR3 region has 13 residues. The CDR3: CASSPRGSYGYTF. CDR3 bases: TGTGCCAGCAGCCCCCGCGGCTCCTATGGCTACACCTTC.

The chain uses TRBV7-2 and TRBJ1-3; D is undetermined. This CDR3 has 17 amino acids. Deletions cut 4 bases from V and 5 bases from J, with 21 bases between. Germline V lookup: CDR1 SGHTA, CDR2 FQGNSA. The CDR3 sequence: CASSYLAGLIGRNTIYF. The CDR3 DNA follows: TGTGCCAGCAGCTATCTCGCGGGCCTAATTGGTCGAAACACCATATATTTT.

The chain recombines TRBV15 with TRBJ2-1, with TRBD2 as a possible D gene (6 bases). Germline V gene data show CDR1 as LNHNV and CDR2 as YYDKDF (reference sequence). With 0 bases removed from V and 10 bases from J, the gap between germline ends came to 19 bases. The CDR3 extends over 16 amino acids. The CDR3 here is CATSRERDLALREQFF. As DNA, the CDR3 is TGTGCCACCAGCAGAGAACGGGACTTGGCGTTGAGAGAGCAGTTCTTC.

The CDR3 DNA sequence: TGTGCCAGCAGCTTAGAGTCTAGCGGGAGGGGCGAGCAGTACTTC. Protein sequence: CASSLESSGRGEQYF. The chain uses TRBV7-6 and TRBJ2-7, with TRBD2 identical over 12 bases. Germline CDR1 reads SGHVS; CDR2 reads FNYEAQ. The V and J ends lost 1 base and 6 bases, in that order; junction bases with no gene match: 4. The CDR3 runs to 15 residues.

This clone appeared a single time. This chain uses TRBV5-1 with TRBJ2-3, with D maybe TRBD2 (6 bases). V lost 1 base and J lost 4, with 10 bases in between. The germline V gene encodes CDR1 SGHRS and CDR2 YFSETQ. CDR3 size: 14 residues. The CDR3 sequence is CASSLNTGADTQYF. Here the CDR3 DNA reads TGCGCCAGCAGCTTGAACACGGGGGCAGATACGCAGTATTTT.

This clone was seen many times. This chain connects TRBV2 to TRBJ1-2; TRBD1 might be the D (6 bases). Germline-derived CDR1 and CDR2 are SNHLY and FYNNEI. Trimming left V 7 bases short and J 8 bases short, with 23 bases between. CDR3 size: 15 residues. CDR3 in DNA: TGTGCCAGCAAGGGAACCGGGACACTTCTTGGCGGCTACACCTTC. Protein: CASKGTGTLLGGYTF.

The sample holds a few counts of this clone. V is TRBV21-1 and J is TRBJ2-7; no DNA check was done on the table's D call, TRBD2. TRBV21-1 is tagged as a pseudogene. The CDR3 covers 16 residues. The CDR3 DNA is TGTGCCAGCAGCAAAGGGGAGGGCAGAATGAACTACGAGCAGTACTTC. Residues: CASSKGEGRMNYEQYF.

The chain recombines TRBV6-2 or TRBV6-3 with TRBJ2-7, with 8 bases fitting TRBD2. The CDR3 loop spans 19 amino acids. J was trimmed by 6 bases and V by 3 bases; bases with no gene match: 22. The germline CDR1 and CDR2 sequences are MNHEY and SVGEGT. The CDR3 reads CASSYHRQTAASAGGEQYF. The CDR3 nucleotides read TGTGCCAGCAGTTATCACAGACAGACAGCTGCCTCGGCGGGGGGCGAGCAGTACTTC.

The CDR3 reads CASSQPEGLAAGTDTQYF. The CDR3 nucleotides are TGTGCCAGCAGCCAACCCGAGGGACTAGCGGCAGGCACAGATACGCAGTATTTT. This chain connects TRBV4-2 to TRBJ2-3; TRBD2 matches 11 bases. CDR1 and CDR2 (germline): LGHNA, YNFKEQ. The CDR3 extends over 18 amino acids. J was trimmed by 1 base and V by 2 bases; bases with no gene match: 8.

The rearrangement joins TRBV2 to TRBJ2-6; D possibly corresponds to TRBD2 (5 bases). In germline, CDR1 is SNHLY, CDR2 FYNNEI. V was clipped by 7 bases and J by 0 bases, with 7 bases between them. The CDR3 covers 14 residues. The CDR3 sequence is CASMGSSGANVLTF. The CDR3 region has the DNA TGTGCCAGCATGGGGAGCTCTGGGGCCAACGTCCTGACTTTC.

The chain has TRBV27 and TRBJ1-6; 8 positions match TRBD1. From germline, CDR1 is MNHEY and CDR2 SMNVEV (reference sequence). The length of the CDR3 is 14 residues. The V and J ends lost 6 bases and 9 bases, in that order; junction bases with no gene match: 7. The CDR3 DNA is TGTGCCAGCAGCCATGACAGGGGAAGTTCACCCCTCCACTTT. Amino acid sequence: CASSHDRGSSPLHF.

The V call is TRBV18, the J call TRBJ2-5; 7 bases align to TRBD1. There are 16 residues in the CDR3. The germline gives CDR1 KGHSH, CDR2 LQKENI. V gave up 3 bases and J gave up 1 base; unmatched junction bases: 8. CDR3 sequence reads: CASSPENRGIQETQYF. CDR3 bases: TGTGCCAGCTCACCCGAAAACAGGGGAATCCAAGAGACCCAGTACTTC.